The 26 T cell receptor beta chains below all came from one sample that was sequenced in a study of CD4 T cell repertoires in COVID-19. The repertoire was sequenced with immunoSEQ multiplex PCR; TCRdb's copy has only in-frame clones and lacks some. Seen here are 60,000 to 90,000 clones, around 82% observed once, and the top ten hold about 0.61%. The source material was CD4+ T cells from peripheral blood, sampled after recovery from COVID-19. Receptors originate from a human donor who had COVID-19.

The genes are TRBV27 and TRBJ1-2, with 8 bases that match TRBD1. The CDR3 has 14 amino acids. Germline CDR1 is MNHEY and CDR2 is SMNVEV (reference sequence). With V trimmed by 6 bases and J by 5 bases, 8 bases remained unmatched. CDR3 sequence reads: CASSRTGRAYGYTF. Written as DNA, the CDR3 is TGTGCCAGCAGCCGGACAGGGAGGGCATATGGCTACACCTTC.

The rearrangement uses TRBV7-8 and TRBJ2-1, with TRBD2 identical over 10 bases. The CDR3 has 19 amino acids. Per the germline V gene, CDR1 is SGHVS and CDR2 is FQNEAQ. V lost 3 bases and J lost 0; bases outside the gene matches: 11. In nucleotides, the CDR3 is TGTGCCAGCAGCTTCGGATATAAGCGGGAGGGGAGCTCCTACAATGAGCAGTTCTTC. Encoded protein: CASSFGYKREGSSYNEQFF.

In its sample, this clone was seen once. The gene calls are TRBV7-2 and TRBJ2-7; D not resolved. The CDR3 runs 11 residues. Germline V CDR1 and CDR2: SGHTA, FQGNSA. Trimming took 4 bases from V and 2 from J, leaving 3 bases between them. Here the CDR3 DNA reads TGTGCCAGCAGCTCGGCCTACGAGCAGTACTTC. Protein sequence: CASSSAYEQYF. Full variable domain (remainder filled in from reference TRBV7-2 and TRBJ2-7): GAGVSQSPSNKVTEKGKDVELRCDPISGHTALYWYRQSLGQGLEFLIYFQGNSAPDKSGLPSDRFSAERTGGSVSTLTIQRTQQEDSAVYLCASSSAYEQYFGPGTRLTVT.

The CDR3: CASSSPDSSYEQYF. The DNA for the CDR3 is TGTGCCAGCAGTTCCCCGGACTCCTCCTACGAGCAGTACTTC. This chain uses TRBV28 with TRBJ2-7, with D tentatively TRBD2 (5 bases). Trimming pared 4 bases from V and 0 bases from J, leaving 10 bases between. The CDR3 is 14 residues long. The germline CDR1 and CDR2 sequences are MDHEN and SYDVKM.

This clone was seen just once. The chain combines TRBV5-1 with TRBJ2-1, with D possibly TRBD2 on 5 matching bases. CDR3 size: 15 residues. V dropped 1 base and J dropped 6 bases, with 14 bases sitting between them. Germline assignment: CDR1 SGHRS and CDR2 YFSETQ. For the CDR3, the DNA is TGCGCCAGCAGCTTGCCCGCGGAGGCGGGCAATGAGCAGTTCTTC. This gives the protein CASSLPAEAGNEQFF.

As for this clone: At one end, the junction sequence differs from germline, possibly due to a read error. The V gene is TRBV6-6, the J gene TRBJ1-2; D remains ambiguous. This CDR3 has 8 residues. The germline V gene has CDR1 MNHNY and CDR2 SVGAGI (reference sequence). CDR3 in amino acids: CASSSGVF. CDR3 nucleotides: TGTGCCAGCAGTTCCGGGGTCTTC.

The genes are TRBV7-9 and TRBJ1-4, with 8 bases fitting TRBD1. Germline values: CDR1 SEHNR, CDR2 FQNEAQ (reference sequence). This CDR3 is built from 14 residues. The V segment lost 5 bases and the J segment 8 bases; nucleotides outside the gene matches: 7. The CDR3 DNA is TGTGCCAGCAGCCCGGACAGGGCGTACGAAAAACTGTTTTTT. Amino acid sequence: CASSPDRAYEKLFF.

The rearrangement links TRBV25-1 to TRBJ2-7; TRBD2 agrees at 7 bases. This CDR3 has 14 amino acids. The V gene's germline CDR1 is MGHDK and CDR2 SYGVNS. V dropped 3 bases and J dropped 0; count of bases not matched to a gene: 2. CDR3 residues: CASSEGGISYEQYF. The CDR3 region has the DNA TGTGCCAGCAGTGAGGGGGGGATCTCCTACGAGCAGTACTTC.

Points on this clone: Distinct nucleotide sequences in the sample also encode this CDR3. J is TRBJ1-1 and V is TRBV5-1; no clear D gene. The ends were cut back, 0 bases at V and 1 base at J, with 4 bases in the middle. This CDR3 spans 13 amino acids. The germline V gene has CDR1 SGHRS and CDR2 YFSETQ. The CDR3 region is CASSLGGNTEAFF. CDR3 sequence (DNA): TGCGCCAGCAGCTTGGGAGGGAACACTGAAGCTTTCTTT.

CDR3 nucleotides: TGTGCCAGCAGTCCGACTAGCGGGAGCCCCCAAGAGACCCAGTACTTC. Translating gives CASSPTSGSPQETQYF. The chain carries TRBV3-1 (or the pseudogene TRBV3-2) and TRBJ2-5, with 12 bases aligning to TRBD2. CDR3 size: 16 residues. V trimming: 6 bases; J trimming: 1 base; junction bases outside the gene matches: 6. Germline CDR1 LGHDT, CDR2 YNNKEL (reference sequence).

This clone showed up just once. This rearrangement joins TRBV5-1 to TRBJ1-2; perhaps TRBD1 as D (5 bases). The CDR3 length is 17 residues. Germline V lookup: CDR1 SGHRS, CDR2 YFSETQ. With 0 bases removed from V and 2 bases from J, the gap between germline ends came to 17 bases. The chain's CDR3 is CASSLGPAEGNNYGYTF. The CDR3 DNA sequence: TGCGCCAGCAGCTTGGGCCCGGCGGAGGGGAACAACTATGGCTACACCTTC.

V usage is TRBV25-1 and J usage is TRBJ1-1, with 9 nucleotides matching TRBD1. CDR3 length equals 14 residues. V trimming: 3 bases; J trimming: 8 bases; junction bases outside the gene matches: 7. CDR1 and CDR2 (germline): MGHDK, SYGVNS. The CDR3 is CASSEVDRGIEAFF. CDR3 in DNA: TGTGCCAGCAGTGAGGTGGACAGGGGTATAGAAGCTTTCTTT.

This clone occurred once. The chain employs TRBV19 and TRBJ2-7; the D call may be TRBD1 or TRBD2 (5 bases each). Germline CDR1 and CDR2: LNHDA and SQIVND (reference sequence). Trimming pared 6 bases from V and 0 bases from J, leaving 18 bases between. The CDR3 length is 16 residues. The CDR3 is CASRTRDGPSSYEQYF. CDR3 nucleotide sequence: TGTGCCAGTAGGACAAGGGACGGTCCTAGCTCCTACGAGCAGTACTTC. Using reference TRBV19 and TRBJ2-7 for the parts outside the CDR3, the full variable domain is DGGITQSPKYLFRKEGQNVTLSCEQNLNHDAMYWYRQDPGQGLRLIYYSQIVNDFQKGDIAEGYSVSREKKESFPLTVTSAQKNPTAFYLCASRTRDGPSSYEQYFGPGTRLTVT.

CDR3 sequence: CATSLAGGADTQYF. CDR3 coding DNA: TGTGCCACAAGCCTAGCGGGAGGAGCAGATACGCAGTATTTT. The J gene is TRBJ2-3, the V gene TRBV24-1; 11 positions agree with TRBD2. From germline, CDR1 is KGHDR and CDR2 SFDVKD. With V trimmed by 10 bases and J by 4 bases, 6 bases remained unmatched. The CDR3 covers 14 residues.

The chain links TRBV2 to TRBJ2-1; unclear D gene. The CDR3 runs 12 residues. Germline CDR1 is SNHLY and CDR2 is FYNNEI. Trimming stripped 6 bases from V and 6 bases from J, with 9 bases between. CDR3 coding DNA: TGTGCCAGCAGGATGGGTCGCAATGAGCAGTTCTTC. It specifies CASRMGRNEQFF.

The rearrangement joins TRBV5-1 to TRBJ2-1; D is undetermined. V lost 4 bases and J 10 bases, leaving 12 bases between the germline ends. The germline CDR1 and CDR2 sequences are SGHRS and YFSETQ. The CDR3 covers 12 residues. The CDR3 loop reads CASSLTIPEQFF. The CDR3 DNA reads TGCGCCAGCAGCCTGACAATCCCCGAGCAGTTCTTC.

The V gene is TRBV6-5, the J gene TRBJ1-1; D ambiguous. The V end was cut by 2 bases, the J end by 11 bases, with 15 bases between. The germline CDR1 and CDR2 sequences are MNHEY and SVGAGI. The CDR3 length is 13 residues. CDR3 nucleotide sequence: TGTGCCAGCAGTTACGGAGACACGGTTCAGGCTTTCTTT. Translated: CASSYGDTVQAFF.

V usage is TRBV18 and J usage is TRBJ2-2; no reliable D call. CDR1 and CDR2 from the germline V gene are KGHSH and LQKENI. The CDR3 runs to 15 residues. V lost 0 bases to trimming and J lost 1 base, with 6 bases between them. The CDR3 nucleotides read TGTGCCAGCTCACCACCGACTGGGAACACCGGGGAGCTGTTTTTT. Its protein product is CASSPPTGNTGELFF.

V is TRBV11-3 and J is TRBJ2-5; 7 nucleotides agree with TRBD1. In germline, CDR1 is SGHNT, CDR2 YENEEA. The CDR3 is 15 amino acids. Trimming took 5 bases from V and 10 from J; bases not matched to a gene: 16. The CDR3 nucleotides read TGTGCCAGCAGCGCCCGACAGGGACCTTTAGAGGACCAGTACTTC. Translated: CASSARQGPLEDQYF.

The chain carries TRBV10-3 and TRBJ2-1; TRBD2 agrees at 10 bases. Germline trimming cut 10 bases from V and 6 bases from J; bases unmatched to any gene: 9. Germline CDR1 reads ENHRY; CDR2 reads SYGVKD. The CDR3 is 14 amino acids. CDR3 region: CATSAGGPGNEQFF. The CDR3 region has the DNA TGTGCCACCTCAGCGGGAGGGCCGGGCAATGAGCAGTTCTTC.

CDR3 nucleotides: TGTGCCAGCAGCTTAGGGGGGGGATACACAGATACGCAGTATTTT. As protein: CASSLGGGYTDTQYF. The chain combines TRBV7-2 with TRBJ2-3; 7 bases are a match to TRBD2. The V gene's germline CDR1 is SGHTA and CDR2 FQGNSA. Losses at the gene ends were 1 base for V and 2 bases for J; bases not matched to a gene: 3. The CDR3 runs to 15 residues.

The chain combines TRBV3-1 (or the pseudogene TRBV3-2) with TRBJ1-1; D may be TRBD1 (6 bases). The germline V and J ends were trimmed by 4 bases and 2 bases, with 11 bases remaining between them. This CDR3 comprises 14 residues. In germline, CDR1 is LGHDT, CDR2 YNNKEL (reference sequence). This CDR3 reads CASSPGVINTEAFF. Here the CDR3 DNA reads TGTGCCAGCAGCCCAGGGGTGATAAACACTGAAGCTTTCTTT.

The chain carries TRBV14 and TRBJ1-2, with a possible D match to TRBD1 (5 bases). Germline loops: CDR1 SGHDN, CDR2 FVKESK. This CDR3 region has 13 residues. Trimming stripped 6 bases from V and 5 bases from J, with 13 bases between. The CDR3 loop reads CASSLGTGYGYTF. The CDR3 DNA follows: TGTGCCAGCAGTCTCGGGACGGGGTATGGCTACACCTTC.

Only a few counts were recorded for this clone. This sequence joins TRBV28 and TRBJ2-7; D may be TRBD1 (6 bases). V gave up 5 bases and J gave up 5 bases, with 19 bases separating them. This CDR3 has 15 amino acids. Germline CDR1 reads MDHEN; CDR2 reads SYDVKM. The CDR3 reads CASSTFGTLGDEQYF. The CDR3 DNA is TGTGCCAGCAGTACTTTTGGGACACTGGGGGACGAGCAGTACTTC.

V usage is TRBV5-4 and J usage is TRBJ2-7, with TRBD1 matching 9 bases. CDR1 SGHNT and CDR2 YYREEE come from the germline V gene (reference sequence). V shed 0 bases, J shed 6 bases, and the junction held 7 bases outside the gene matches. The CDR3 length is 15 residues. CDR3 residues: CASSLDGTGWGEQYF. The CDR3, as DNA: TGTGCCAGCAGCTTGGATGGGACAGGGTGGGGCGAGCAGTACTTC.

V and J are TRBV5-3 and TRBJ2-7, with a tentative D call TRBD2 (6 bases). TRBV5-3 is designated an ORF whose function remains uncertain. The CDR3 has 15 residues. Between the trimmed V and J ends, which lost 4 bases and 4 bases, there was a span of 18 bases. The CDR3 is CARSTLGLDEYEQYF. As DNA, the CDR3 is TGTGCCAGAAGCACCTTGGGACTGGATGAATACGAGCAGTACTTC.